The subject of this entry is one T cell receptor (beta chain). One end of the junction is discordant with germline, which a read error may explain. The data were obtained in a study of blood T cell repertoires in COVID-19. The V gene's germline CDR1 is MNHNS and CDR2 SASEGT. CDR3 size: 14 residues. In the original processing: Reference gene primer amplification gave estimated nucleated cell counts. TCRdb keeps only in-frame clones here, not all; method: immunoSEQ multiplex PCR. V, J and clone size are taken as reported in that table, and D and trimming were inferred from the DNA itself. The sample lists about 53,000 clones, just over 85% occurring once.

The TCR was taken from a man aged 65 to 79 with active COVID-19. The J gene is TRBJ1-2, the V gene TRBV6-1; maybe TRBD1 (6 bases). What was sequenced was peripheral blood. The CDR3 sequence is CASSDLQGVGGYTF. For the CDR3, the DNA is TGTGCAAGCAGTGATTTACAGGGAGTCGGCGGCTACACCTTC.